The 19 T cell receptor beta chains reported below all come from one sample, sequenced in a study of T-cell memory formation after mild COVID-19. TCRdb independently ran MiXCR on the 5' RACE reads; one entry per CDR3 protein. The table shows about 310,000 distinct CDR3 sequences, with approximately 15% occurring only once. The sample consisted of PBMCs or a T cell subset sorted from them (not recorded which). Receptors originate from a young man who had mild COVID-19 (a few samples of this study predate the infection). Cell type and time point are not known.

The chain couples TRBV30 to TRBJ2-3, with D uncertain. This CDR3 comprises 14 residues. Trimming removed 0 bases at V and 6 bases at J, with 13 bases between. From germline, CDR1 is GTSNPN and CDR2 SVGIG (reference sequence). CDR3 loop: CAWSVQLFSDTQYF. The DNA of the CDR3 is TGTGCCTGGAGTGTACAACTTTTCTCCGATACGCAGTATTTT.

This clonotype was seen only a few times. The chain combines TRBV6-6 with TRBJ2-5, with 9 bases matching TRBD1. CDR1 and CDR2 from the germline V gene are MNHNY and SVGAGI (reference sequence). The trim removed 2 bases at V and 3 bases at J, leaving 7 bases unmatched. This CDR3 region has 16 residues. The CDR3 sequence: CASSYPVQGAKETQYF. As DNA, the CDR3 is TGTGCCAGCAGTTACCCGGTACAGGGGGCAAAAGAGACCCAGTACTTC.

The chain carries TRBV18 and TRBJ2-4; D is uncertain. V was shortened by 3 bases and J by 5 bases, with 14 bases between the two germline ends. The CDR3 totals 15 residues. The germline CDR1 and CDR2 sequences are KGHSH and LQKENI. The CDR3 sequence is CASSPVSFSQNIQYF. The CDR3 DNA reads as TGTGCCAGCTCACCCGTTTCCTTCAGCCAAAACATTCAGTACTTC.

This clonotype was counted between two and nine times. In DNA, the CDR3 is TGCGCCAGCAGCCTGATAGGAGGCGGGGGCTACACAGATACGCAGTATTTT. Its protein is CASSLIGGGGYTDTQYF. The chain combines TRBV4-1 with TRBJ2-3, with TRBD2 as a possible D gene (7 bases). Germline-derived CDR1 and CDR2 are MGHRA and YSYEKL. V gave up 4 bases and J gave up 2 bases, with 19 bases separating them. The CDR3 has 17 amino acids.

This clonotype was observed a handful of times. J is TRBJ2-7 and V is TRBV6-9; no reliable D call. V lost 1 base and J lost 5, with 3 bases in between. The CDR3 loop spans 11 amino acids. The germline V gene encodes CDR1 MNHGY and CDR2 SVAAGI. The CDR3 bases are TGTGCCAGCAGTTATTATGACGAGCAGTACTTC. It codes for CASSYYDEQYF.

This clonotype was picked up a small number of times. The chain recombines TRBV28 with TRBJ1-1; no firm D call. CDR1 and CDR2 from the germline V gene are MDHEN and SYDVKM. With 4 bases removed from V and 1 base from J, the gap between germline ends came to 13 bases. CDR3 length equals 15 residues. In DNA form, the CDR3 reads TGTGCCAGCAGTTCCTCAGGTAGGGCGAACACTGAAGCTTTCTTT. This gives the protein CASSSSGRANTEAFF.

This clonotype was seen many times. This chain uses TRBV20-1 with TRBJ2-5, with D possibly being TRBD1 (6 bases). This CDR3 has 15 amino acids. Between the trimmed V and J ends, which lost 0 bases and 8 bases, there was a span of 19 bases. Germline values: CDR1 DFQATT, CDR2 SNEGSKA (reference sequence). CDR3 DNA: TGCAGTGCTAGAGATTTTGCGCGGGTTGGGGGCACCCAGTACTTC. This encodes CSARDFARVGGTQYF.

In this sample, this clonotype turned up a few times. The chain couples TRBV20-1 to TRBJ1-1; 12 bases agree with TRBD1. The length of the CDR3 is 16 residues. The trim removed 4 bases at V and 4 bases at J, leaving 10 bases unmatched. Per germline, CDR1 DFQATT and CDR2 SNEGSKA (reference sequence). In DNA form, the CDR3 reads TGCAGTGCTACAGGGACAGGGGGCCGGGGAGGCACTGAAGCTTTCTTT. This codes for CSATGTGGRGGTEAFF.

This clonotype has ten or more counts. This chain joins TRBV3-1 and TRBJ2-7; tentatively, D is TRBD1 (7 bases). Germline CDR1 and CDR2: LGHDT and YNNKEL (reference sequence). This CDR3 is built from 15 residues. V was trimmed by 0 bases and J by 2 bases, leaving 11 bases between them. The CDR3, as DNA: TGTGCCAGCAGCCAAGATGGGGGGACAGCCTACGAGCAGTACTTC. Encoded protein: CASSQDGGTAYEQYF.

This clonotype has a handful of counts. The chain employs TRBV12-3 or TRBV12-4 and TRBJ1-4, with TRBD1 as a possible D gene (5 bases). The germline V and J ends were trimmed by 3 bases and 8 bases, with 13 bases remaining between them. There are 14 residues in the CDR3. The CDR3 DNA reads TGTGCCAGCAGTTTGGGCAGGGTACGGGAAAAACTGTTTTTT. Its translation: CASSLGRVREKLFF.

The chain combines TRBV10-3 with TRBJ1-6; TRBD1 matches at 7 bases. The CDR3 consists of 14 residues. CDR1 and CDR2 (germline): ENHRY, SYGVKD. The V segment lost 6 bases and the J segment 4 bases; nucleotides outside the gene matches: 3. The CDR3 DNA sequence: TGTGCCATCAGCATGGGACAGTATAATTCACCCCTCCACTTT. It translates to CAISMGQYNSPLHF.

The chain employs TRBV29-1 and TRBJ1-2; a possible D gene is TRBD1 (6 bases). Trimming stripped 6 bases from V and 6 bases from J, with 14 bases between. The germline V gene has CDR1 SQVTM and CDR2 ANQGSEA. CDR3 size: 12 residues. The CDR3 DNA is TGCAGCGTAGTTCGGACAGTCGATGGCTACACCTTC. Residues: CSVVRTVDGYTF.

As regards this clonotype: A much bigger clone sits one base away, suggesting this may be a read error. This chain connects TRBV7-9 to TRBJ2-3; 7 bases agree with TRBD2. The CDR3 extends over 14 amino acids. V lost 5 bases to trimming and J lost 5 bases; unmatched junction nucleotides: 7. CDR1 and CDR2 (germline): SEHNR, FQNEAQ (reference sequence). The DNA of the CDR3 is TGTGCCAGCAGCCACGGACTAGAGGGAGATACGCAGTATTTT. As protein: CASSHGLEGDTQYF.

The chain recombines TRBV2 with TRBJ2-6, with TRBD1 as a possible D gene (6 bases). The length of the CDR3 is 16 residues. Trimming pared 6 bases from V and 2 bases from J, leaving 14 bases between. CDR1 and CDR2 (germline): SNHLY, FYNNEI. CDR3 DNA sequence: TGTGCCAGCAGCGCTAGCAGGGGTCCTGGGGCCAACGTCCTGACTTTC. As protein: CASSASRGPGANVLTF. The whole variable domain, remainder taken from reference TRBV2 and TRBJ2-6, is EPEVTQTPSHQVTQMGQEVILRCVPISNHLYFYWYRQILGQKVEFLVSFYNNEISEKSEIFDDQFSVERPDGSNFTLKIRSTKLEDSAMYFCASSASRGPGANVLTFGAGSRLTVL.

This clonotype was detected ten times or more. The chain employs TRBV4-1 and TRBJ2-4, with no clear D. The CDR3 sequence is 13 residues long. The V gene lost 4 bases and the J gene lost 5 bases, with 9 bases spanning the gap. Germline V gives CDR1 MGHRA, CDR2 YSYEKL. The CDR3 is CASSLDDQNIQYF. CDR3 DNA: TGCGCCAGCAGCCTCGACGACCAAAACATTCAGTACTTC.

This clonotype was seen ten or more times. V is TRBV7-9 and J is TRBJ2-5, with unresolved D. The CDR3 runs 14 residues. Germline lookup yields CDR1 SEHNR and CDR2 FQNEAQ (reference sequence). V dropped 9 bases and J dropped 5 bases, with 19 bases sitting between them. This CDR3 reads CASKRVTALETQYF. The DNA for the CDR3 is TGTGCCAGTAAACGAGTGACGGCCCTGGAGACCCAGTACTTC.

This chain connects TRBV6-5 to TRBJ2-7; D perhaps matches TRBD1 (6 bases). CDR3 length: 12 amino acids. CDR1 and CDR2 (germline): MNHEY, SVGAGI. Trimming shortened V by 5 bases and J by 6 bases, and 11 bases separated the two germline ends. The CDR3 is CASSRDRTEQYF. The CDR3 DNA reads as TGTGCCAGCAGTCGCGACAGGACCGAGCAGTACTTC.

CDR3 nucleotide sequence: TGTGCCAGCAACTCGGGTTGGTCTGGGGCCAACGTCCTGACTTTC. Amino acids: CASNSGWSGANVLTF. The rearrangement uses TRBV2 and TRBJ2-6, with D uncertain. Looked up from germline, CDR1 is SNHLY and CDR2 is FYNNEI. Trimming removed 7 bases at V and 1 base at J, with 11 bases between. The CDR3 has 15 amino acids.

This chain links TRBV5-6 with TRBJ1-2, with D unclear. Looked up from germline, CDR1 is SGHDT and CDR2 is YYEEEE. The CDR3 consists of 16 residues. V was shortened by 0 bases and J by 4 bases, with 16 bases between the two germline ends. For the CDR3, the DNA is TGTGCCAGCAGCTTGGCCTACAGCCTAAGCCTCTATGGCTACACCTTC. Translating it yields CASSLAYSLSLYGYTF.